A single sample is the source of the 9 T cell receptor beta chains below, sequenced in a study of shared clonotypes between healthy human individuals. Sequencing was performed with immunoSEQ multiplex PCR; in TCRdb, only in-frame clones are kept and a portion is missing. The sample yields about 1.5 million clones, approximately 98% seen once. Sequences were obtained from naive CD4+ T cells sorted from blood. Subset of the sample: CD45RA+ positively selected. The receptors were gathered from a man aged 25-40 years in good health.

The chain carries TRBV14 and TRBJ2-2; possibly TRBD2 for D (6 bases). From germline, CDR1 is SGHDN and CDR2 FVKESK. With 8 bases removed from V and 1 base from J, the gap between germline ends came to 8 bases. This CDR3 has 13 residues. The chain's CDR3 is CASGGRNTGELFF. In DNA form, the CDR3 reads TGTGCCAGCGGAGGGAGGAACACCGGGGAGCTGTTTTTT.

The chain employs TRBV7-3 and TRBJ1-1; D unresolved. The CDR3 covers 14 residues. Germline V gene data show CDR1 as SGHTA and CDR2 as FQGTGA. V was cut by 2 bases and J by 1 base, with 8 bases left in between. CDR3 protein: CASSLSSRNTEAFF. CDR3 coding DNA: TGTGCCAGCAGCTTATCCTCCAGGAACACTGAAGCTTTCTTT.

DNA for the CDR3: TGCGCCAGCAGCTTGGCCTCCGGCAATCAGCCCCAGCATTTT. Translation: CASSLASGNQPQHF. The V call is TRBV5-1, the J call TRBJ1-5; D is unclear. The germline CDR1 and CDR2 sequences are SGHRS and YFSETQ. V shed 0 bases and J shed 2 bases, with 6 bases lying between them. The length of the CDR3 is 14 residues.

This clone has only one observation. The V call is TRBV9, the J call TRBJ2-1, with D uncertain. The V and J ends lost 3 bases and 4 bases respectively, with 11 bases between them. The CDR3 has 14 residues. Looked up from germline, CDR1 is SGDLS and CDR2 is YYNGEE. This CDR3 is CASSGFRAYNEQFF. CDR3 DNA: TGTGCCAGCAGCGGCTTTCGGGCGTACAATGAGCAGTTCTTC.

This chain connects TRBV28 to TRBJ2-5; 7 bases match TRBD2. Looked up from germline, CDR1 is MDHEN and CDR2 is SYDVKM. This CDR3 spans 13 amino acids. The V and J ends lost 5 bases and 9 bases, in that order; junction bases with no gene match: 9. As DNA, the CDR3 is TGTGCCAGCAGTCCCGGGACTATTGGCCCCCAGTACTTC. This codes for CASSPGTIGPQYF.

The chain recombines TRBV19 with TRBJ2-3, with TRBD2 as a possible D gene (5 bases). Trimming removed 3 bases from V and 1 base from J, with 17 bases in between. CDR3 length: 17 amino acids. CDR1 and CDR2 from the germline V gene are LNHDA and SQIVND (reference sequence). This chain's CDR3 is CASSIPHGAAGTDTQYF. CDR3 nucleotides: TGTGCCAGTAGTATCCCCCACGGAGCGGCCGGCACAGATACGCAGTATTTT.

The chain couples TRBV11-3 to TRBJ2-1; unclear D gene. The CDR3 totals 14 residues. Germline values: CDR1 SGHNT, CDR2 YENEEA. Trimming removed 5 bases at V and 3 bases at J, with 11 bases between. DNA of the CDR3: TGTGCCAGCAGCCCCGGGCCGCGCTACAATGAGCAGTTCTTC. Translated, it gives CASSPGPRYNEQFF.

The V gene is TRBV5-1, the J gene TRBJ2-7, with D possibly being TRBD1 or TRBD2 (6 bases each). The CDR3 is made up of 17 amino acids. Between the trimmed V and J ends, which lost 0 bases and 2 bases, there was a span of 18 bases. CDR1 and CDR2 from the germline V gene are SGHRS and YFSETQ. CDR3 protein: CASSLAGSGGGTYEQYF. CDR3 DNA: TGCGCCAGCAGCTTGGCAGGGTCTGGGGGCGGGACCTACGAGCAGTACTTC.

The chain recombines TRBV27 with TRBJ2-1; the D gene is possibly TRBD2 (5 bases). V lost 5 bases and J lost 5, with 16 bases in between. This CDR3 has 15 residues. Germline V gene sequence: CDR1 MNHEY, CDR2 SMNVEV (reference sequence). CDR3 loop: CASSPRRTPNNEQFF. The CDR3 region has the DNA TGTGCCAGCAGTCCCCGGAGGACCCCTAACAATGAGCAGTTCTTC.